This T cell receptor beta chain emerged from a study of blood T cell repertoires in COVID-19. Here immunoSEQ multiplex PCR was the method, and the copy in TCRdb shows in-frame clones only, minus some. In the table there are approximately 280,000 clones, approximately 90% of which are singletons. The germline CDR1 and CDR2 sequences are MGHDK and SYGVNS. This CDR3 spans 13 amino acids. The ends were cut back, 6 bases at V and 2 bases at J, with 8 bases in the middle. This sequence joins TRBV25-1 and TRBJ1-5; D not certain. This TCR came from a man aged 35-49 years with acute or convalescent COVID-19. Sequenced sample: peripheral blood. DNA of the CDR3: TGTGCCAGCAGCGGGGAAGGCAATCAGCCCCAGCATTTT. Residues: CASSGEGNQPQHF.